The rows below give T cell receptor beta chains drawn from one sample of a study of control samples from healthy donors and cancer patients. The repertoire was sequenced with immunoSEQ multiplex PCR; TCRdb's copy has only in-frame clones and lacks some. This repertoire shows under 200,000 clones, 80% to 95% found once; its top ten account for about 0.64%. The material sequenced was blood. Receptors were obtained from a woman aged 25 to 45 in good health. CDR3s include the opening cysteine and the closing phenylalanine or tryptophan. Each record gives: CDR3 DNA, CDR3 protein, J gene, CDR3 length, V gene, D gene, clone size. The D gene is left open where the match is weak. Where a row states a size, it is once, few, many or the class of an expanded clone; other rows omit it.

DNA: TGTGCTAGTGGTAACCGGGACCCAGTCGAACAAGAGACCCAGTACTTC; CDR3: CASGNRDPVEQETQYF; J: TRBJ2-5; length: 16; V: TRBV12-5; D: .; size: .
DNA: TGTGCCAGCAGTTACAGCAACACCGGGGAGCTGTTTTTT; CDR3: CASSYSNTGELFF; J: TRBJ2-2; length: 13; V: TRBV28; D: .; size: .
DNA: TGTGCCAGCAGTTACTCGATCCAGCGGGAGTACAATGAGCAGTTCTTC; CDR3: CASSYSIQREYNEQFF; J: TRBJ2-1; length: 16; V: TRBV6-7; D: TRBD2; size: .
DNA: TGTGCCACCAGTGATCCTCGGACTAGCGGAACCGGGGAGCTGTTTTTT; CDR3: CATSDPRTSGTGELFF; J: TRBJ2-2; length: 16; V: TRBV24-1; D: TRBD2; size: .
DNA: TGTGCCAGTAGAGAGCTAGCGGGAGAGGTATACGAGCAGTACTTC; CDR3: CASRELAGEVYEQYF; J: TRBJ2-7; length: 15; V: TRBV19; D: TRBD2; size: .
DNA: TGTGCCACCAGTGATTTAAGGGTCGGAGGGACAGGAGAGACCCAGTACTTC; CDR3: CATSDLRVGGTGETQYF; J: TRBJ2-5; length: 17; V: TRBV24-1; D: TRBD1; size: .
DNA: TGCGCCAGCAGCTTGGAGCGGGGCATCGAGCAGTTCTTC; CDR3: CASSLERGIEQFF; J: TRBJ2-1; length: 13; V: TRBV5-1; D: TRBD2; size: .
DNA: TGTGCCACCGACCAGGAGCGGAGCACAGATACGCAGTATTTT; CDR3: CATDQERSTDTQYF; J: TRBJ2-3; length: 14; V: TRBV15; D: .; size: once
DNA: TGCGCCAGCAGCCCGGCCTGGGAGGAACTCACAGATACGCAGTATTTT; CDR3: CASSPAWEELTDTQYF; J: TRBJ2-3; length: 16; V: TRBV4-1; D: .; size: .
DNA: TGTGCCAGCGTTAGCGGGACCGTCACCGGGGAGCTGTTTTTT; CDR3: CASVSGTVTGELFF; J: TRBJ2-2; length: 14; V: TRBV28; D: TRBD2; size: .
DNA: TGCGCCAGCAGTGCTCCTACCTACGAGCAGTACTTC; CDR3: CASSAPTYEQYF; J: TRBJ2-7; length: 12; V: TRBV5-1; D: .; size: .
DNA: TGTGCCAGCAGGAGACTGCCAAACACTGAAGCTTTCTTT; CDR3: CASRRLPNTEAFF; J: TRBJ1-1; length: 13; V: TRBV12-3/TRBV12-4; D: .; size: .
DNA: TGTGCCAGCAGCAAAGTTTGGGGGGGAAACACCATATATTTT; CDR3: CASSKVWGGNTIYF; J: TRBJ1-3; length: 14; V: TRBV21-1; D: .; size: .
DNA: TGTGCCAGCAGCCCATCCCATGGAGCGGGGAACACTGAAGCTTTCTTT; CDR3: CASSPSHGAGNTEAFF; J: TRBJ1-1; length: 16; V: TRBV28; D: .; size: .
DNA: TGTGCCACCAGCGGCTCATGGACTAGCGCCGACAATGAGCAGTTCTTC; CDR3: CATSGSWTSADNEQFF; J: TRBJ2-1; length: 16; V: TRBV15; D: TRBD2; size: .
DNA: TGTGCCAGCGAGGTGGCGGGAGAGGGGGGGGAGCTGTTTTTT; CDR3: CASEVAGEGGELFF; J: TRBJ2-2; length: 14; V: TRBV6-5; D: TRBD2; size: .
DNA: TGTGCCAGTAGTATAGAAGGAGACACCGGGGAGCTGTTTTTT; CDR3: CASSIEGDTGELFF; J: TRBJ2-2; length: 14; V: TRBV19; D: .; size: .
DNA: TGTGCCAGCAGCGGGAGCGGGAGAGTGAACACCGGGGAGCTGTTTTTT; CDR3: CASSGSGRVNTGELFF; J: TRBJ2-2; length: 16; V: TRBV9; D: TRBD2; size: .
DNA: TGCAGTGCTAGTAGCGGGAGGGTCACAGATACGCAGTATTTT; CDR3: CSASSGRVTDTQYF; J: TRBJ2-3; length: 14; V: TRBV20-1; D: TRBD2; size: .
DNA: TGTGCCAGCGGCAATGCCGGTGAGCAGTTCTTC; CDR3: CASGNAGEQFF; J: TRBJ2-1; length: 11; V: TRBV6-5; D: .; size: .
DNA: TGTGCCATCAGCGACGCAGGGTTGAACACTGAAGCTTTCTTT; CDR3: CAISDAGLNTEAFF; J: TRBJ1-1; length: 14; V: TRBV10-3; D: .; size: .
DNA: TGTGCCTGGGCCCCGGGACGTTACTACGAGCAGTACTTC; CDR3: CAWAPGRYYEQYF; J: TRBJ2-7; length: 13; V: TRBV30; D: .; size: .
DNA: TGTGCCAGCAGTTTAAAATGGGACAGCACCTACGAGCAGTACTTC; CDR3: CASSLKWDSTYEQYF; J: TRBJ2-7; length: 15; V: TRBV27; D: TRBD1; size: .
DNA: TGCGCCAGCAGCTTTGGCAGGGCCGCCTACGAGCAGTACTTC; CDR3: CASSFGRAAYEQYF; J: TRBJ2-7; length: 14; V: TRBV5-1; D: .; size: .
DNA: TGTGCCAGCAGTTCGAGGGGGGCTGGGGCCAACGTCCTGACTTTC; CDR3: CASSSRGAGANVLTF; J: TRBJ2-6; length: 15; V: TRBV28; D: .; size: .
DNA: TGTGCCAGCAGTTTTAGCGCGGGACAGAAAACCTACGAGCAGTACTTC; CDR3: CASSFSAGQKTYEQYF; J: TRBJ2-7; length: 16; V: TRBV27; D: .; size: .
DNA: TGTGCCAGCAGCCCGACGGGGGGCAACTATGGCTACACCTTC; CDR3: CASSPTGGNYGYTF; J: TRBJ1-2; length: 14; V: TRBV7-2; D: .; size: few
DNA: TGTGCCAGCAGTGATAGGAGGGCTAATGAAAAACTGTTTTTT; CDR3: CASSDRRANEKLFF; J: TRBJ1-4; length: 14; V: TRBV25-1; D: .; size: once
DNA: TGTGCCAGCAGTGCCAGGGGGGGGACGGAGACCCAGTACTTC; CDR3: CASSARGGTETQYF; J: TRBJ2-5; length: 14; V: TRBV25-1; D: .; size: .
DNA: TGTGCCAGCAGTTCTCTGGATAGGGGGAACACTGAAGCTTTCTTT; CDR3: CASSSLDRGNTEAFF; J: TRBJ1-1; length: 15; V: TRBV6-2/TRBV6-3; D: .; size: once
DNA: TGTGCCTGGAGTGTAACTAGCGGGAGTGGCTACGAGCAGTACTTC; CDR3: CAWSVTSGSGYEQYF; J: TRBJ2-7; length: 15; V: TRBV30; D: TRBD2; size: once
DNA: TGTGCCAGCAGCCCGCAGGGGGCTATGAACACCGGGGAGCTGTTTTTT; CDR3: CASSPQGAMNTGELFF; J: TRBJ2-2; length: 16; V: TRBV7-3; D: TRBD1; size: few
DNA: TGTGCCAGCAGTGCCGAGGGGGCTGGGGCCAACGTCCTGACTTTC; CDR3: CASSAEGAGANVLTF; J: TRBJ2-6; length: 15; V: TRBV6-4; D: .; size: .
DNA: TGCAGTGCTAGTTCCCCTCGAGATCCGTACAATGAGCAGTTCTTC; CDR3: CSASSPRDPYNEQFF; J: TRBJ2-1; length: 15; V: TRBV20-1; D: .; size: .
DNA: TGTGCCAGCATGAACCCGAGCCCTAATGAAAAACTGTTTTTT; CDR3: CASMNPSPNEKLFF; J: TRBJ1-4; length: 14; V: TRBV28; D: .; size: once